The clone carrying this T cell receptor beta chain was found a few times. Its cognate antigen is unknown. CDR1 and CDR2 from the germline V gene are LNHDA and SQIVND (reference sequence). There are 16 residues in the CDR3. V was pared by 4 bases and J by 2 bases, with 12 bases between. Primers: 60 Vbeta forward and 13 Jbeta reverse. Generated by immunoSEQ multiplex PCR, the TCRdb table keeps only in-frame clones and is missing some. This sample carries roughly 200,000 clones, around 75% of them seen once, and the ten largest clones take 2.9%. These data are taken from a study of cytomegalovirus exposure and HLA in healthy donors. Study observations and caveats: Later work found that TCR association rates differed between HLA loci; DRB1 had the most and HLA-C the fewest. Association of 16,951 TCR beta sequences with HLA alleles was found at 0.05 false discovery rate in a later analysis. No immune exposure information besides CMV serostatus was available. Certain sequence variants were highly shared and formed a cluster, and this cluster was likely a sequencing artifact.

This chain links TRBV19 with TRBJ2-6; TRBD1 might be the D (6 bases). The sequence was collected from a male donor in good health and CMV-seronegative. Specimen: PBMCs. CDR3: CASSKETGAGANVLTF. The DNA of the CDR3 is TGTGCCAGTAGTAAGGAGACAGGAGCTGGGGCCAACGTCCTGACTTTC.